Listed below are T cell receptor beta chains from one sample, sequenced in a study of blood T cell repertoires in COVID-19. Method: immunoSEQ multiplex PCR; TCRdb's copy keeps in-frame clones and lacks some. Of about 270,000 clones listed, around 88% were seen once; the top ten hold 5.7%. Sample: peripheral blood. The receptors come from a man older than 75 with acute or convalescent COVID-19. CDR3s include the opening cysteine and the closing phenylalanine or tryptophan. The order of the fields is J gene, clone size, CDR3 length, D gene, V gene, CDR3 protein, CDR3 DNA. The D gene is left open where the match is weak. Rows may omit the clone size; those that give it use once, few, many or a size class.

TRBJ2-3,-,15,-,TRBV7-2,CASSPVGLRTDTQYF,TGTGCCAGCAGCCCAGTGGGGCTACGCACAGATACGCAGTATTTT
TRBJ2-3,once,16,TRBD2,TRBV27,CASSKLAGGLLDTQYF,TGTGCCAGCAGTAAACTAGCGGGGGGCTTATTAGATACGCAGTATTTT
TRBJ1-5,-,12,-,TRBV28,CASSPVNQPQHF,TGTGCCAGCAGTCCCGTCAATCAGCCCCAGCATTTT
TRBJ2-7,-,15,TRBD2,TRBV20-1,CSASTAAGGVGEQYF,TGCAGTGCTAGTACTGCGGCGGGAGGGGTGGGCGAGCAGTACTTC
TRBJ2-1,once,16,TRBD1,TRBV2,CASRQLSGLGGDEQFF,TGTGCCAGCAGGCAGCTTTCTGGGCTAGGGGGCGATGAGCAGTTCTTC
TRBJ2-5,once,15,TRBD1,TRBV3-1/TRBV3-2,CASSQAGTEQETQYF,TGTGCCAGCAGCCAAGCCGGGACAGAACAAGAGACCCAGTACTTC
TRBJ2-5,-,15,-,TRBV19,CASSIDPGPQETQYF,TGTGCCAGTAGTATCGATCCAGGGCCCCAAGAGACCCAGTACTTC
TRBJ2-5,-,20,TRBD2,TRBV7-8,CASSLPLYWERGENQETQYF,TGTGCCAGCAGCTTACCCCTCTATTGGGAGCGGGGAGAGAACCAAGAGACCCAGTACTTC
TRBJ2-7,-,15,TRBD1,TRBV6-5,CASSKGQPTSYEQYF,TGTGCCAGCAGTAAGGGACAGCCGACCTCCTACGAGCAGTACTTC
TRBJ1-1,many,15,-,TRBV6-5,CASSRADRQNTEAFF,TGTGCCAGCAGCCGTGCGGACAGACAGAACACTGAAGCTTTCTTT
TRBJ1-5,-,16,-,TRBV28,CASTLLGQLDSQPQHF,TGTGCCAGCACCCTCCTTGGGCAGCTCGATAGTCAGCCCCAGCATTTT
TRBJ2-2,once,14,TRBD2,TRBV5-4,CASSLAGGTGELFF,TGTGCCAGCAGCTTAGCGGGAGGGACCGGGGAGCTGTTTTTT
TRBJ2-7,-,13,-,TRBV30,CAWRQGNYYEQYF,TGTGCCTGGAGACAGGGAAACTACTACGAGCAGTACTTC
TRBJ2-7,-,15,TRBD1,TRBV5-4,CASSRFGTGGYEQYF,TGTGCCAGCAGCCGCTTTGGGACAGGGGGCTACGAGCAGTACTTC
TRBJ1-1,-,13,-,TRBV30,CAWKSTANTEAFF,TGTGCCTGGAAATCGACAGCGAACACTGAAGCTTTCTTT
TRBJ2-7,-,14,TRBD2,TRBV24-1,CATGGAGPPHEQYF,TGTGCCACCGGAGGAGCGGGACCCCCCCACGAGCAGTACTTC
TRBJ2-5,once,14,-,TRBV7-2,CASSLGGPGETQYF,TGTGCCAGCAGCTTAGGGGGCCCCGGTGAGACCCAGTACTTC
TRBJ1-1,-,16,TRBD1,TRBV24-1,CATSWTGAVMNTEAFF,TGTGCCACCAGTTGGACAGGGGCGGTCATGAACACTGAAGCTTTCTTT
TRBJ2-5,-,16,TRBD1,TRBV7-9,CASSLSPEGGEETQYF,TGTGCCAGCAGCTTATCGCCCGAAGGGGGCGAAGAGACCCAGTACTTC
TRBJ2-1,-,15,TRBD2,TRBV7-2,CASSVSSGVGNEQFF,TGTGCCAGCAGCGTTTCTAGCGGGGTTGGCAATGAGCAGTTCTTC
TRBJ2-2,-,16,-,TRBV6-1,CASSGTRPRNTGELFF,TGTGCCAGCAGTGGGACACGGCCAAGGAACACCGGGGAGCTGTTTTTT
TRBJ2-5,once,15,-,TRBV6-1,CASSEGGNIPETQYF,TGTGCCAGCAGTGAAGGGGGCAATATACCGGAGACCCAGTACTTC